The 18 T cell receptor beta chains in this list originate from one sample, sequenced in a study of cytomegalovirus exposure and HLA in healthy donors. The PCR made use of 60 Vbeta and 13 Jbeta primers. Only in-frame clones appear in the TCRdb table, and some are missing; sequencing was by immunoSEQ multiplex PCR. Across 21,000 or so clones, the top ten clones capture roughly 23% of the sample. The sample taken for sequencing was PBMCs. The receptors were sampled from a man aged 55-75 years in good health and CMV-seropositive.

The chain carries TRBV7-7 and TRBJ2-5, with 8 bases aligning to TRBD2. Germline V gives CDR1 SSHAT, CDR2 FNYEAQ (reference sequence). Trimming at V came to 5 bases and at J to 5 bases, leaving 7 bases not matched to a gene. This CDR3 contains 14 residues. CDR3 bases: TGTGCCAGCAGCCCGGGGGGGGTGCGGGAGACCCAGTACTTC. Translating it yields CASSPGGVRETQYF.

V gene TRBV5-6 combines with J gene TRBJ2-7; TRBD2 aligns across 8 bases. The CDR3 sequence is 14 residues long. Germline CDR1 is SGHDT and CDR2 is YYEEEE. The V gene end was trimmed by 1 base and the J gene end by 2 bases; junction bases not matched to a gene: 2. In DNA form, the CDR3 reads TGTGCCAGCAGCTTGTCCGGGAGGGCCTACGAGCAGTACTTC. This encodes CASSLSGRAYEQYF. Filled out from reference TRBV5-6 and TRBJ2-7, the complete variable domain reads DAGVTQSPTHLIKTRGQQVTLRCSPKSGHDTVSWYQQALGQGPQFIFQYYEEEERQRGNFPDRFSGHQFPNYSSELNVNALLLGDSALYLCASSLSGRAYEQYFGPGTRLTVT.

The CDR3 is CSVGGTVSGNTIYF. DNA for the CDR3: TGCAGCGTTGGCGGGACCGTCTCTGGAAACACCATATATTTT. The V gene is TRBV29-1, the J gene TRBJ1-3; weak D call: TRBD1 (5 bases). CDR1 and CDR2 (germline): SQVTM, ANQGSEA. The CDR3 contains 14 residues. V dropped 4 bases and J dropped 0 bases, with 10 bases sitting between them.

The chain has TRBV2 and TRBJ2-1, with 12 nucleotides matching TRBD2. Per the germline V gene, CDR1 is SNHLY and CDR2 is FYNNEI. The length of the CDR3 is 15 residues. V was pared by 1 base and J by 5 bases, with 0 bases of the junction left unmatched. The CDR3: CASSEGTSGNNEQFF. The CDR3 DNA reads TGTGCCAGCAGTGAAGGGACTAGCGGGAACAATGAGCAGTTCTTC.

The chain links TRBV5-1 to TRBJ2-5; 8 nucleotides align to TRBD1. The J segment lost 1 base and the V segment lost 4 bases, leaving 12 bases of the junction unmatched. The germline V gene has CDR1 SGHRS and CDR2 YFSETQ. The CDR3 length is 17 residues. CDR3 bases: TGCGCCAGCAGCCCCCGGACAGGGTTTGGGACCCAAGAGACCCAGTACTTC. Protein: CASSPRTGFGTQETQYF.

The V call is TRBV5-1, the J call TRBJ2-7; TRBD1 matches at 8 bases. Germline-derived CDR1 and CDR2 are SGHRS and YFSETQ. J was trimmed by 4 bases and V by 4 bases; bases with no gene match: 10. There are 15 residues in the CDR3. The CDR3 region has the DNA TGCGCCAGCAGCACCGGACAGGGAAGGGCGTACGAGCAGTACTTC. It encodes CASSTGQGRAYEQYF. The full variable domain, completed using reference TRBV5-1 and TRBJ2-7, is KAGVTQTPRYLIKTRGQQVTLSCSPISGHRSVSWYQQTPGQGLQFLFEYFSETQRNKGNFPGRFSGRQFSNSRSEMNVSTLELGDSALYLCASSTGQGRAYEQYFGPGTRLTVT.

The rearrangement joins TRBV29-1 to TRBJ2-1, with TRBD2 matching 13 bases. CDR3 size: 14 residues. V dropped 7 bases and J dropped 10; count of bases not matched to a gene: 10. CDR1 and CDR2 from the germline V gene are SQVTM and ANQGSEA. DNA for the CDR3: TGCAGCGCTCAACTAGCGGGAGGGCCCTGGGAGCAGTTCTTC. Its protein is CSAQLAGGPWEQFF.

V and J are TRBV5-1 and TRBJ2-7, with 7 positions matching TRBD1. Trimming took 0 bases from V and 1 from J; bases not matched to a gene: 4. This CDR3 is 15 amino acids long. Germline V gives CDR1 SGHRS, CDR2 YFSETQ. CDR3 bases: TGCGCCAGCAGCTTGGGACAGGGTGTATCCTACGAGCAGTACTTC. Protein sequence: CASSLGQGVSYEQYF.

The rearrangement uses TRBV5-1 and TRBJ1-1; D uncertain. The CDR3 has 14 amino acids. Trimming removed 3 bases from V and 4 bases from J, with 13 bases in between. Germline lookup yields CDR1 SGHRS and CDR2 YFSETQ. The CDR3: CASSSQPAVTEAFF. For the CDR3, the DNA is TGCGCCAGCAGCTCCCAGCCAGCGGTCACTGAAGCTTTCTTT.

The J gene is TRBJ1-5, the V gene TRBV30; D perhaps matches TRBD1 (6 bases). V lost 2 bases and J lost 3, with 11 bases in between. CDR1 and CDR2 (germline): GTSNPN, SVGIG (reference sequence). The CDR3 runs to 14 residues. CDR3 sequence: CAWSQDSFNQPQHF. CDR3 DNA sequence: TGTGCCTGGAGTCAGGACAGCTTCAATCAGCCCCAGCATTTT.

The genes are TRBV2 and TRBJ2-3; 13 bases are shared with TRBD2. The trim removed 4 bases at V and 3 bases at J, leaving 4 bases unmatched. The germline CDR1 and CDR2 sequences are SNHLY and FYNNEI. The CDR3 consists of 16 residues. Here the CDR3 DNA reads TGTGCCAGCAGTGGTCAGACTAGCGGGAGGACAGATACGCAGTATTTT. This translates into CASSGQTSGRTDTQYF.

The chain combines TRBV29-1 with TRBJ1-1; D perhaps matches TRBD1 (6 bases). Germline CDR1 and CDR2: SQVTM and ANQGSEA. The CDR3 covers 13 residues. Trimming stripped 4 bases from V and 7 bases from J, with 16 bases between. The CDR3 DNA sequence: TGCAGCGTTGGCCCGAGGACAGCCGTTGAAGCTTTCTTT. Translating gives CSVGPRTAVEAFF. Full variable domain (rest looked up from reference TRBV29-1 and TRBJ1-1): SAVISQKPSRDICQRGTSLTIQCQVDSQVTMMFWYRQQPGQSLTLIATANQGSEATYESGFVIDKFPISRPNLTFSTLTVSNMSPEDSSIYLCSVGPRTAVEAFFGQGTRLTVV.

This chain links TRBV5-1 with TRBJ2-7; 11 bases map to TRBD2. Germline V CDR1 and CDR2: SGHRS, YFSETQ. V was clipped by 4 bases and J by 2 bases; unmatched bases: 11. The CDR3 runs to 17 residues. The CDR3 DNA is TGCGCCAGCAGCCAGTCGTTTGGGACTAGCGGAACCTACGAGCAGTACTTC. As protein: CASSQSFGTSGTYEQYF.

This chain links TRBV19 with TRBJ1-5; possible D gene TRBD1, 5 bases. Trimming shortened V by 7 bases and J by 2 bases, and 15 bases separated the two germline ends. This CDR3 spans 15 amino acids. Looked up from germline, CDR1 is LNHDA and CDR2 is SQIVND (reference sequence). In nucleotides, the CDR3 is TGTGCCAGTACCCCCCGGGGGGATGGCAATCAGCCCCAGCATTTT. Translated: CASTPRGDGNQPQHF.

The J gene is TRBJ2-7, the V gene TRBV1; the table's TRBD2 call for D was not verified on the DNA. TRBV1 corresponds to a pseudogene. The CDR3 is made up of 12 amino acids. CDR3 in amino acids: CTHPVMRYEQYF. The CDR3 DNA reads TGCACCCATCCTGTTATGCGCTACGAGCAGTACTTC.

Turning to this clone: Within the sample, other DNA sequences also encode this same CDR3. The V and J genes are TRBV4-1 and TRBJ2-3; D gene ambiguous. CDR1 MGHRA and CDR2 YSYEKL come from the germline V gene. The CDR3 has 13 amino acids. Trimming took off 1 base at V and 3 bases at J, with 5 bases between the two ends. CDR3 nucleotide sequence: TGCGCCAGCAGCCAAGTCGGGACAGATACGCAGTATTTT. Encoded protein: CASSQVGTDTQYF.

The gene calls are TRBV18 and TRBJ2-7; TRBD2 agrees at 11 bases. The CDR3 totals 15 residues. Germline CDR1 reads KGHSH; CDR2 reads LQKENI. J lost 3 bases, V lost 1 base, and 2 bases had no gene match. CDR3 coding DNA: TGTGCCAGCTCACCACGCACTAGCGGGAGCTACGAGCAGTACTTC. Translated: CASSPRTSGSYEQYF.

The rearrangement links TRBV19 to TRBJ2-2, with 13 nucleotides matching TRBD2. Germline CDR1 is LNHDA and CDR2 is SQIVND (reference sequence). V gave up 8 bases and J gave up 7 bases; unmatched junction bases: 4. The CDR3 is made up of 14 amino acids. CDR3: CASGLAGAVGELFF. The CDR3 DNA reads TGTGCCAGTGGACTAGCGGGAGCAGTCGGGGAGCTGTTTTTT.